This record concerns one TCR beta chain sequence. Its specificity is not known. This sample stems from a study of cytomegalovirus exposure and HLA in healthy donors. Regarding the study as a whole: TCR beta V- and J-gene trimming was later associated with a missense DCLRE1C variant. Further analysis was carried out later, and it showed several of the most significant clusters appearing linked to common viral pathogens. Certain indistinguishable V segments, among them TRBV6-2 and TRBV6-3, were excluded.

The V and J ends lost 5 bases and 7 bases, in that order; junction bases with no gene match: 7. CDR1 is MNHEY, CDR2 SMNVEV, per germline (reference sequence). CDR3 length: 14 amino acids. PCR used 60 Vbeta primers and 13 Jbeta primers. As handled by the study authors: In a later analysis, of around 80 million unique beta chains, some 10 million appeared in at least two donors. Data came from immunoSEQ multiplex PCR; TCRdb stores just in-frame clones and leaves some out. The DNA gave D and trimming, while V, J and clone size come from that table. The data contain more than 110,000 clones, around 79% of them seen just once; the ten biggest clones take up around 3.1%.

The receptor's source is a female donor in good health and CMV-seronegative. The sequenced sample was PBMCs. The J gene is TRBJ1-5, the V gene TRBV27, with 8 bases lining up with TRBD1. As DNA, the CDR3 is TGTGCCAGCAGTGACAGGGGTGCAGGGCAGCCCCAGCATTTT. It specifies CASSDRGAGQPQHF.